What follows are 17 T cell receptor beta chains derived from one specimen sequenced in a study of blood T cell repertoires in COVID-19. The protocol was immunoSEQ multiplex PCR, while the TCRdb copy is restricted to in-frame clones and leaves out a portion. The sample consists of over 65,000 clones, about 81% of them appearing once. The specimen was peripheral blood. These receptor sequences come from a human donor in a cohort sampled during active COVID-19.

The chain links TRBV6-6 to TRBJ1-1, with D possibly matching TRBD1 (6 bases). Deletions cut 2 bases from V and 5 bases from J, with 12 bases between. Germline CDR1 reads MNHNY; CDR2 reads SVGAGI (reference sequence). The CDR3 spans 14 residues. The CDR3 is CASSYEGGATEAFF. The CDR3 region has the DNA TGTGCCAGCAGTTACGAAGGGGGGGCGACTGAAGCTTTCTTT.

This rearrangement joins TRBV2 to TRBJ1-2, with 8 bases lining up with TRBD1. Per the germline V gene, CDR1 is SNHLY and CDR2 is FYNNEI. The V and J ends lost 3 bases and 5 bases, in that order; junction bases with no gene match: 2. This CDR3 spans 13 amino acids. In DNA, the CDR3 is TGTGCCAGCAGTGACAGGGGGCAATATGGCTACACCTTC. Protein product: CASSDRGQYGYTF. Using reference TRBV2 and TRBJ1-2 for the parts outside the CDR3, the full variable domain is EPEVTQTPSHQVTQMGQEVILRCVPISNHLYFYWYRQILGQKVEFLVSFYNNEISEKSEIFDDQFSVERPDGSNFTLKIRSTKLEDSAMYFCASSDRGQYGYTFGSGTRLTVV.

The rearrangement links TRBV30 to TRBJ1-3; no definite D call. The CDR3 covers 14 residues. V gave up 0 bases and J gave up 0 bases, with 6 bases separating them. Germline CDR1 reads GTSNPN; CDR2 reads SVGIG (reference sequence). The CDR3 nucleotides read TGTGCCTGGAGTGTCTCCCTCTCTGGAAACACCATATATTTT. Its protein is CAWSVSLSGNTIYF.

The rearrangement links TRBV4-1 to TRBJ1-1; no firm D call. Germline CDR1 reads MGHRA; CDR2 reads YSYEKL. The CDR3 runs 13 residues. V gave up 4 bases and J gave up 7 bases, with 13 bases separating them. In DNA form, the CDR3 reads TGCGCCAGCAGCCCTGCCCCGGGATTTGAAGCTTTCTTT. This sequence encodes CASSPAPGFEAFF.

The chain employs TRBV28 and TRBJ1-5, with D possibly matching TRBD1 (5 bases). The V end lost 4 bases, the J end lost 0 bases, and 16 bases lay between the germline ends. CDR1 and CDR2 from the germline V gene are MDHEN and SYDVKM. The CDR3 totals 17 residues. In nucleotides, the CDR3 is TGTGCCAGCAGTTCACCAGACAGTCACTATAGCAATCAGCCCCAGCATTTT. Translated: CASSSPDSHYSNQPQHF.

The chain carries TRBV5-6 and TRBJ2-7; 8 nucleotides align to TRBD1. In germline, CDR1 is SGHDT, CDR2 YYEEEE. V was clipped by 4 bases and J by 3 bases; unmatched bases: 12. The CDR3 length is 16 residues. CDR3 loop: CASSAATGTGLYEQYF. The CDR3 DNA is TGTGCCAGCAGCGCGGCTACCGGGACAGGCCTCTACGAGCAGTACTTC.

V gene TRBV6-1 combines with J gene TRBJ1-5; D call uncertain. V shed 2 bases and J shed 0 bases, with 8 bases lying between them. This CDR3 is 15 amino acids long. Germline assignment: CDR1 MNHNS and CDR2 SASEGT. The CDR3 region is CASSENTDSNQPQHF. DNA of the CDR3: TGTGCCAGCAGTGAAAACACAGATAGCAATCAGCCCCAGCATTTT.

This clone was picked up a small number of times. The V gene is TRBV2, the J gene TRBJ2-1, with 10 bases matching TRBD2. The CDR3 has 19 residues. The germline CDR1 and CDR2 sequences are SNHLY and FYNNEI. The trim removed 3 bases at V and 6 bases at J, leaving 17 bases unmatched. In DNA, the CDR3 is TGTGCCAGCAGTGATGTCTTAGCGGGAGGCCGACTAACTTCCAATGAGCAGTTCTTC. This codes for CASSDVLAGGRLTSNEQFF.

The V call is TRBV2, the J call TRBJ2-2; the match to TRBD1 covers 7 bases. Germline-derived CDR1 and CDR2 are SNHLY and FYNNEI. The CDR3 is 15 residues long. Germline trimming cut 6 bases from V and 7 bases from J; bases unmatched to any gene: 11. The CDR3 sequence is CASRQGSQFVGELFF. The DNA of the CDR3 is TGTGCCAGCAGACAGGGGTCCCAATTCGTCGGGGAGCTGTTTTTT.

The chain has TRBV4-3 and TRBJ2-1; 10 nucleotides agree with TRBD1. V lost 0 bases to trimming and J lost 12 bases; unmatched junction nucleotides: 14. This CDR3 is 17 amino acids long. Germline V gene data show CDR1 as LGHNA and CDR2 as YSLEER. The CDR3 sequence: CASSQEPSGQGSQGQFF. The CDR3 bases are TGCGCCAGCAGCCAAGAACCCTCGGGACAGGGGTCCCAGGGGCAGTTCTTC.

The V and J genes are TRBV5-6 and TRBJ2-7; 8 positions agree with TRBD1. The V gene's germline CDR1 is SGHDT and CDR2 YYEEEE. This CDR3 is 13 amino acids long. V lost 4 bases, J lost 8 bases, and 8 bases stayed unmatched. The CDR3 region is CASSKDREWQQYF. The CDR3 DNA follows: TGTGCCAGCAGCAAGGACAGGGAGTGGCAGCAGTACTTC.

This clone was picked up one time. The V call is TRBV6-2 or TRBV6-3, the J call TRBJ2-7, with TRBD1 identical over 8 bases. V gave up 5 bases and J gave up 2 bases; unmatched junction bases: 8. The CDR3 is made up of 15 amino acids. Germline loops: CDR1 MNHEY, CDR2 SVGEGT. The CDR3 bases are TGTGCCAGCAGTAGGGACAGGACCAAGACCTACGAGCAGTACTTC. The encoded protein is CASSRDRTKTYEQYF.

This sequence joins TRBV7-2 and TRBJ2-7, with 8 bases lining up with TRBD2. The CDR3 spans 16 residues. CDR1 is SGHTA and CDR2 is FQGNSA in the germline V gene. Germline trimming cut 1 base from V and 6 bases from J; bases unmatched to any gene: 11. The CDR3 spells CASSLVAGRQGGEQYF. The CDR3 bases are TGTGCCAGCAGCTTAGTAGCGGGAAGGCAAGGGGGCGAGCAGTACTTC.

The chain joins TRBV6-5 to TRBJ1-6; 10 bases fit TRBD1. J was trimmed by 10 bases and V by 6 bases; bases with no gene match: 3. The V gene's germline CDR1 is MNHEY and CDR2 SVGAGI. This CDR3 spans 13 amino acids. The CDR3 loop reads CASRGTGDSPLHF. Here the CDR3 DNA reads TGTGCCAGCAGGGGGACAGGGGACTCACCCCTCCACTTT.

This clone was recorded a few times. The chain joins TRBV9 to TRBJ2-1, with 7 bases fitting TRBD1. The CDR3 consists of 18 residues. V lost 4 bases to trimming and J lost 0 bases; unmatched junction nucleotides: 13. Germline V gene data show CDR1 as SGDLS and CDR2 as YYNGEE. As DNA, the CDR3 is TGTGCCAGCAGCTTCCAGGAAGGGGGCCCTAGCTCCTACAATGAGCAGTTCTTC. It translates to CASSFQEGGPSSYNEQFF.

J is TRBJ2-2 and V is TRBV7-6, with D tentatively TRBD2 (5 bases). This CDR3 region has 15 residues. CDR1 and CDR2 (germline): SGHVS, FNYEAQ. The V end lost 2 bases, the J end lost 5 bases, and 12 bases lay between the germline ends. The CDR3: CASSLTGELTGELFF. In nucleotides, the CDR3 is TGTGCCAGCAGCTTAACCGGGGAGTTGACCGGGGAGCTGTTTTTT.

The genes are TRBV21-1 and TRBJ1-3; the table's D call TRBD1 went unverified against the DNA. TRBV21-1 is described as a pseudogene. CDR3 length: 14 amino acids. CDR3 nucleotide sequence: TGTGCCAGCGTCCCCCAGGGGGCTGGAAACACCATATATTTT. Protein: CASVPQGAGNTIYF.